One sample yielded the 27 T cell receptor beta chains listed below, sequenced in a study of cytotoxic CD8 clonotypes in ibrutinib-treated CLL. Libraries were prepared by immunoSEQ multiplex PCR; TCRdb keeps only in-frame clonotypes and omits some of them. The data hold roughly 200,000 clones, with 75% to 80% observed a single time. The source material was PBMCs, sampled after 12 months of ibrutinib treatment. Source of these receptors: a human donor with chronic lymphocytic leukemia.

The CDR3 DNA sequence: TGTGCCAGCAGTGAGGGAGAGTGGTGGATCGGGGAGCTGTTTTTT. It translates to CASSEGEWWIGELFF. The chain employs TRBV6-1 and TRBJ2-2, with a tentative D call TRBD2 (5 bases). The CDR3 is 15 amino acids. The germline CDR1 and CDR2 sequences are MNHNS and SASEGT. Trimming removed 3 bases from V and 7 bases from J, with 15 bases in between.

This clone was picked up many times. The gene calls are TRBV25-1 and TRBJ2-7; tentatively, D is TRBD1 (7 bases). V was trimmed by 7 bases and J by 0 bases, leaving 13 bases between them. CDR3 size: 14 residues. Per germline, CDR1 MGHDK and CDR2 SYGVNS. CDR3 in amino acids: CASMEGASSYEQYF. CDR3 DNA: TGTGCCAGCATGGAGGGGGCCAGCTCCTACGAGCAGTACTTC.

The V and J genes are TRBV4-1 and TRBJ2-7; 9 bases are shared with TRBD1. Germline V gives CDR1 MGHRA, CDR2 YSYEKL. Germline trimming cut 4 bases from V and 2 bases from J; bases unmatched to any gene: 3. The CDR3 is made up of 14 amino acids. The CDR3 loop reads CASSPGQGAYEQYF. CDR3 coding DNA: TGCGCCAGCAGCCCGGGACAGGGAGCCTACGAGCAGTACTTC.

As to this clone: At the DNA level, this CDR3 is encoded by other sequences in the same sample as well. This chain links TRBV28 with TRBJ1-2, with D hard to call. V shed 2 bases and J shed 5 bases, with 6 bases lying between them. CDR1 is MDHEN, CDR2 SYDVKM, per germline. This CDR3 is 12 amino acids long. The CDR3: CASSLTAYGYTF. In DNA form, the CDR3 reads TGTGCCAGCAGTTTAACAGCTTATGGCTACACCTTC.

The genes are TRBV7-9 and TRBJ2-7, with 7 bases identical to TRBD2. With 1 base clipped from V and 5 bases from J, the junction kept 5 bases outside the gene matches. This CDR3 has 14 residues. The germline gives CDR1 SEHNR, CDR2 FQNEAQ (reference sequence). The DNA of the CDR3 is TGTGCCAGCAGCTTAGGGGGAGGGATTGACGAGCAGTACTTC. This sequence encodes CASSLGGGIDEQYF.

The chain recombines TRBV7-9 with TRBJ2-7, with D perhaps given as TRBD1 or TRBD2 (7 bases each). The germline V gene has CDR1 SEHNR and CDR2 FQNEAQ (reference sequence). V dropped 5 bases and J dropped 4 bases, with 12 bases sitting between them. This CDR3 has 13 residues. The CDR3 DNA reads as TGTGCCAGCAGCCCAGGGGGGGTTTACGAGCAGTACTTC. Encoded protein: CASSPGGVYEQYF.

This clone was counted only a few times. This chain links TRBV11-2 with TRBJ2-5; either TRBD1 or TRBD2 may fit D (7 bases each). The germline V gene has CDR1 SGHAT and CDR2 FQNNGV. V was cut by 6 bases and J by 5 bases, with 13 bases left in between. The CDR3 has 13 residues. CDR3 coding DNA: TGTGCCAGCAGATTCCAGGGGGGGGAGACCCAGTACTTC. This translates into CASRFQGGETQYF.

The V and J genes are TRBV4-1 and TRBJ1-1, with D perhaps TRBD1 (5 bases). The CDR3 spans 17 residues. The V gene's germline CDR1 is MGHRA and CDR2 YSYEKL. Trimming removed 1 base from V and 3 bases from J, with 18 bases in between. The CDR3 coding sequence is TGCGCCAGCAGCCAAGTTGCGATGAGACAGCAACACACTGAAGCTTTCTTT. It is translated as CASSQVAMRQQHTEAFF.

This clone has a single count. The chain carries TRBV10-3 and TRBJ2-7, with TRBD2 matching over 10 bases. Germline-derived CDR1 and CDR2 are ENHRY and SYGVKD. CDR3 size: 14 residues. The J segment lost 2 bases and the V segment lost 6 bases, leaving 4 bases of the junction unmatched. The CDR3 sequence is CAIRPSGGTYEQYF. The DNA of the CDR3 is TGTGCCATCAGGCCTAGCGGGGGAACCTACGAGCAGTACTTC.

The CDR3 sequence: CASILPSSSGNTIYF. Written as DNA, the CDR3 is TGTGCCAGCATCTTGCCGTCCAGCTCTGGAAACACCATATATTTT. The genes are TRBV6-1 and TRBJ1-3; D remains unclear. Trimming took 7 bases from V and 0 from J, leaving 13 bases between them. The germline gives CDR1 MNHNS, CDR2 SASEGT. The CDR3 covers 15 residues.

The chain links TRBV7-9 to TRBJ1-1; D is undetermined. Trimming pared 0 bases from V and 4 bases from J, leaving 6 bases between. Germline lookup yields CDR1 SEHNR and CDR2 FQNEAQ (reference sequence). The CDR3 totals 13 residues. The CDR3 DNA follows: TGTGCCAGCAGCTTAGCATCTGGCACTGAAGCTTTCTTT. Encoded protein: CASSLASGTEAFF.

This chain connects TRBV6-4 to TRBJ1-2, with D possibly matching TRBD1 (5 bases). The germline V gene has CDR1 MRHNA and CDR2 SNTAGT. The CDR3 contains 13 residues. Trimming cost V 2 bases and J 5 bases, with 9 bases left between them. CDR3 sequence (DNA): TGTGCCAGCAGTGACCCGAGGGGTTATGGCTACACCTTC. As protein: CASSDPRGYGYTF.

V gene TRBV11-1 combines with J gene TRBJ2-1; tentatively, D is TRBD1 (5 bases). The length of the CDR3 is 13 residues. V lost 5 bases and J 3 bases, leaving 8 bases between the germline ends. Germline values: CDR1 SGHAT, CDR2 FQDESV (reference sequence). For the CDR3, the DNA is TGTGCCAGCAGCCCCCAGGGCTACAATGAGCAGTTCTTC. This gives the protein CASSPQGYNEQFF.

For the CDR3, the DNA is TGTGCCAGCAGCCTCTTCCCAAGGGAAGCAGATACGCAGTATTTT. Amino acid sequence: CASSLFPREADTQYF. V usage is TRBV2 and J usage is TRBJ2-3; unclear D gene. Looked up from germline, CDR1 is SNHLY and CDR2 is FYNNEI. Deletions cut 6 bases from V and 4 bases from J, with 17 bases between. The length of the CDR3 is 15 residues.

The rearrangement links TRBV5-8 to TRBJ1-2; weak D call: TRBD1 (5 bases). The CDR3 extends over 14 amino acids. In germline, CDR1 is SGHTS, CDR2 YDEGEE. Deletions cut 5 bases from V and 0 bases from J, with 11 bases between. The DNA for the CDR3 is TGTGCCAGCAGACGACAGAGAGCTAACTATGGCTACACCTTC. It translates to CASRRQRANYGYTF.

The rearrangement uses TRBV7-8 and TRBJ1-1; D unresolved. V was shortened by 4 bases and J by 7 bases, with 10 bases between the two germline ends. In germline, CDR1 is SGHVS, CDR2 FQNEAQ. This CDR3 region has 12 residues. The CDR3 region is CASSSRVGEAFF. The DNA of the CDR3 is TGTGCCAGCAGCTCAAGGGTCGGTGAAGCTTTCTTT. The complete variable domain, with remaining parts taken from reference TRBV7-8 and TRBJ1-1, reads GAGVSQSPRYKVAKRGQDVALRCDPISGHVSLFWYQQALGQGPEFLTYFQNEAQLDKSGLPSDRFFAERPEGSVSTLKIQRTQQEDSAVYLCASSSRVGEAFFGQGTRLTVV.

This clone has only one observation. The chain uses TRBV28 and TRBJ1-1; tentatively, D is TRBD1 (5 bases). Germline CDR1 is MDHEN and CDR2 is SYDVKM. Deletions cut 8 bases from V and 0 bases from J, with 10 bases between. The CDR3 is 13 amino acids. CDR3 loop: CASLEQVNTEAFF. Here the CDR3 DNA reads TGTGCCAGCCTCGAACAGGTGAACACTGAAGCTTTCTTT.

The V call is TRBV5-1, the J call TRBJ1-2, with a weak D call TRBD1 (5 bases). Germline CDR1 and CDR2: SGHRS and YFSETQ. Trimming cost V 1 base and J 9 bases, with 13 bases left between them. The CDR3 is 13 residues long. This CDR3 reads CASSLTGTMRYTF. CDR3 nucleotides: TGCGCCAGCAGCTTGACAGGCACTATGCGCTACACCTTC.

This rearrangement joins TRBV28 to TRBJ2-2; 14 nucleotides line up with TRBD2. Germline V CDR1 and CDR2: MDHEN, SYDVKM. With V trimmed by 3 bases and J by 6 bases, 3 bases remained unmatched. This CDR3 region has 16 residues. The CDR3 loop reads CASSLPGLAGAGELFF. CDR3 sequence (DNA): TGTGCCAGCAGTTTGCCGGGACTAGCGGGAGCCGGGGAGCTGTTTTTT.

This chain connects TRBV7-9 to TRBJ1-1; unclear D gene. The CDR3 is made up of 12 amino acids. V dropped 3 bases and J dropped 6 bases, with 8 bases sitting between them. Germline lookup yields CDR1 SEHNR and CDR2 FQNEAQ (reference sequence). The CDR3 region has the DNA TGTGCCAGCAGCTTCCGGCTAGCTGAAGCTTTCTTT. This gives the protein CASSFRLAEAFF.

For the CDR3, the DNA is TGTGCCAGCAGCTTACCGGGACCGTCCCACTCCGAGCAGTACTTC. Translation gives CASSLPGPSHSEQYF. The chain joins TRBV13 to TRBJ2-7; perhaps D is TRBD1 or TRBD2 (5 bases each). The CDR3 extends over 15 amino acids. Germline V CDR1 and CDR2: PRHDT, FYEKMQ (reference sequence). The V and J ends lost 2 bases and 6 bases respectively, with 17 bases between them.

J is TRBJ2-1 and V is TRBV6-5; D remains ambiguous. Trimming removed 0 bases at V and 0 bases at J, with 9 bases between. Germline CDR1 is MNHEY and CDR2 is SVGAGI. The CDR3 runs 16 residues. DNA of the CDR3: TGTGCCAGCAGTTACTCACCACTCAGCTCCTACAATGAGCAGTTCTTC. This gives the protein CASSYSPLSSYNEQFF.

The chain has TRBV11-2 and TRBJ2-5, with TRBD2 matching over 8 bases. The V segment lost 4 bases and the J segment 11 bases; nucleotides outside the gene matches: 15. Germline CDR1 is SGHAT and CDR2 is FQNNGV. The CDR3 has 15 amino acids. The CDR3 spells CASSSPRGDSGEQYF. In DNA, the CDR3 is TGTGCCAGCAGCTCCCCGCGGGGGGATTCGGGGGAGCAGTACTTC.

Only one count was recorded for this clone. The chain combines TRBV28 with TRBJ1-1; no firm D call. The V gene lost 3 bases and the J gene lost 0 bases, with 11 bases spanning the gap. The germline CDR1 and CDR2 sequences are MDHEN and SYDVKM. The CDR3 is 15 residues long. The CDR3 region is CASSLGQAMNTEAFF. CDR3 bases: TGTGCCAGCAGTTTGGGCCAGGCCATGAACACTGAAGCTTTCTTT.

This clone was recorded a few times. V and J are TRBV11-3 and TRBJ2-2; D gene unclear. The CDR3 contains 14 residues. V gave up 5 bases and J gave up 3 bases, with 10 bases separating them. Per the germline V gene, CDR1 is SGHNT and CDR2 is YENEEA. Written as DNA, the CDR3 is TGTGCCAGCAGCCCAGACCCGCACACCGGGGAGCTGTTTTTT. This encodes CASSPDPHTGELFF.

In nucleotides, the CDR3 is TGTGCCAGCAGCCCCCCGGGGGGCCTCAATGAGCAGTTCTTC. The encoded protein is CASSPPGGLNEQFF. The gene calls are TRBV7-9 and TRBJ2-1; tentative D call: TRBD2 (7 bases). The CDR3 runs to 14 residues. Trimming pared 5 bases from V and 6 bases from J, leaving 14 bases between. The germline V gene has CDR1 SEHNR and CDR2 FQNEAQ (reference sequence).

This clone was seen a few times. In DNA form, the CDR3 reads TGTGCCAGCAGCGAGGGCGGGGCCTACGAGCAGTACTTC. It codes for CASSEGGAYEQYF. The genes are TRBV9 and TRBJ2-7; possibly TRBD2 for D (6 bases). This CDR3 comprises 13 residues. V was trimmed by 3 bases and J by 2 bases, leaving 9 bases between them. Germline V gene data show CDR1 as SGDLS and CDR2 as YYNGEE.